This T cell receptor (beta chain) was recovered during a study of CD8+ T cells in alopecia areata. Study-level results: Sequencing of scalp tissue also captures the resident alphabeta T cells of normal skin. Higher clonality than in normal scalp was seen in lesional scalp, especially alopecia totalis/universalis.

Turning to this clone: The antigen is unknown.

The CDR3 is 14 residues long. The germline V gene has CDR1 MNHEY and CDR2 SMNVEV (reference sequence). Deletions cut 4 bases from V and 6 bases from J, with 13 bases between. Extracted from the samples, RNA was reverse transcribed into cDNA to serve as the sequencing template. Method: immunoSEQ multiplex PCR; TCRdb's copy keeps in-frame clones and lacks some. The sample lists 65,000 to 90,000 clones, 45% to 60% occurring once. In alopecia areata patients, both lesional scalp punch biopsies and peripheral blood were collected. This sequence joins TRBV27 and TRBJ2-1, with D perhaps matching TRBD1 or TRBD2 (5 bases each). The specimen was NKG2D-high CD8+ T cells sorted from blood. This TCR was sampled from a human donor with alopecia areata. Here the CDR3 DNA reads TGTGCCAGCAGTTATCCCGGGACGGTCAATGAGCAGTTCTTC. The encoded protein is CASSYPGTVNEQFF.